The rows below give T cell receptor beta chains drawn from one sample of a study of tumor-infiltrating lymphocytes in localized non-small cell lung cancer. Sequencing was performed with immunoSEQ multiplex PCR; in TCRdb, only in-frame clones are kept and a portion is missing. The sample records roughly 13,000 clones, under 70% being singletons. Material: uninvolved lung tissue not adjacent to the tumor. The receptor set was obtained from a human donor with non-small cell lung cancer. Both conserved end residues are trimmed from each CDR3.

cdr3_aa	v_call	j_call
ASSQGRGRKLF	TRBV4-3	TRBJ1-4
ASSFAGYEQY	TRBV7-9	TRBJ2-7
AWSSLAGAGNNEQF	TRBV30	TRBJ2-1
ASSFPAGFPYNEQF	TRBV7-2	TRBJ2-1
AISEAGRSNQPQH	TRBV10-3	TRBJ1-5
ASRKPGLAGVNEQF	TRBV7-2	TRBJ2-1
ASSQTPGWGVEQY	TRBV9	TRBJ2-7
AISESDSSYEQY	TRBV10-3	TRBJ2-7
ASSELARLTLSSGYT	TRBV6-1	TRBJ1-2
ASSGGSGTSGNTIY	TRBV5-1	TRBJ1-3
SVGGQGRGETQY	TRBV29-1	TRBJ2-5
ASSRRDITNTEAF	TRBV18	TRBJ1-1
ASSLIALSTDTQY	TRBV7-3	TRBJ2-3
ASSLGEGVNEQF	TRBV7-9	TRBJ2-1
ASSLSGARETQY	TRBV27	TRBJ2-5
ASRGDRADGELF	TRBV7-9	TRBJ2-2